What follows is one TCR beta chain and its context. Its target is not known. Eight separate reactions per sample served to make cDNA. UMIs that had a 6-nucleotide sample barcode were put in using template switching. Reanalyzing the 5' RACE reads, TCRdb keeps one entry per CDR3 protein, without DNA. The sample totals 350,000 to 400,000 distinct CDR3 sequences. The sample comes from a study of monozygotic twins with inflammatory bowel disease. Broader study findings: A reduction in TCRbeta diversity (inverse Simpson) was seen in IBD patients relative to healthy co-twins.

The V gene's germline CDR1 is MNHEY and CDR2 SMNVEV (reference sequence). CDR3 size: 16 residues. The sequenced material came from blood. This TCR derives from a human donor with ulcerative colitis or Crohn's disease, or a healthy co-twin of an affected twin (not recorded which). V usage is TRBV27 and J usage is TRBJ2-7; TCRdb's D gene call, TRBD1, goes unchecked for lack of DNA. CDR3 residues: CASSLLSGGAAYEQYF.